Listed here are 18 T cell receptor beta chains from one sample, sequenced in a study of T cell repertoires in ileal Crohn's disease. Clones were sequenced by immunoSEQ multiplex PCR, and TCRdb holds only the in-frame ones, with some missing. The sample contains around 8,800 clones, around 80% of which appear only once. Input material: ileal tissue. The receptors come from an adult with Crohn's disease.

This clone occurred once. The rearrangement uses TRBV9 and TRBJ1-1; the match to TRBD1 covers 7 bases. Germline CDR1 SGDLS, CDR2 YYNGEE. There are 15 residues in the CDR3. Germline trimming cut 4 bases from V and 1 base from J; bases unmatched to any gene: 7. CDR3 protein: CASSSWDSENTEAFF. CDR3 coding DNA: TGTGCCAGCAGCTCCTGGGACAGCGAGAACACTGAAGCTTTCTTT.

V and J are TRBV6-5 and TRBJ1-1; D gene ambiguous. V lost 8 bases and J lost 5, with 18 bases in between. Germline lookup yields CDR1 MNHEY and CDR2 SVGAGI. The CDR3 loop spans 14 amino acids. CDR3 amino acids: CASGPFRSGTEAFF. Written as DNA, the CDR3 is TGTGCCAGCGGACCATTCAGGTCGGGAACTGAAGCTTTCTTT.

This chain joins TRBV5-4 and TRBJ1-1; no definite D call. Trimming left V 4 bases short and J 5 bases short, with 18 bases between. Germline V CDR1 and CDR2: SGHNT, YYREEE (reference sequence). This CDR3 comprises 15 residues. DNA of the CDR3: TGTGCCAGCAGCCGAGACGTGGGCGTTAGGACTGAAGCTTTCTTT. Amino acids: CASSRDVGVRTEAFF.

A single count supports this clone. The chain recombines TRBV6-1 with TRBJ1-5; 7 nucleotides match TRBD1. The CDR3 is 14 residues long. Germline-derived CDR1 and CDR2 are MNHNS and SASEGT. J was trimmed by 2 bases and V by 7 bases; bases with no gene match: 5. The CDR3 sequence: CASNRDRGNQPQHF. The CDR3 bases are TGTGCCAGCAATCGGGACAGAGGCAATCAGCCCCAGCATTTT.

This clone was detected only a few times. V gene TRBV19 combines with J gene TRBJ1-3; D remains ambiguous. CDR3 length: 16 residues. Trimming left V 7 bases short and J 1 base short, with 17 bases between. CDR1 is LNHDA, CDR2 SQIVND, per germline (reference sequence). The CDR3 loop is CASKGGGRLSGNTIYF. In nucleotides, the CDR3 is TGTGCCAGTAAGGGCGGAGGAAGATTATCTGGAAACACCATATATTTT. Full variable domain (missing parts from reference TRBV19 and TRBJ1-3): DGGITQSPKYLFRKEGQNVTLSCEQNLNHDAMYWYRQDPGQGLRLIYYSQIVNDFQKGDIAEGYSVSREKKESFPLTVTSAQKNPTAFYLCASKGGGRLSGNTIYFGEGSWLTVV.

This clone has a handful of counts. The gene calls are TRBV5-8 and TRBJ1-2; no definite D call. Germline V gene lookup returns CDR1 SGHTS and CDR2 YDEGEE. This CDR3 contains 11 residues. Trimming took 7 bases from V and 8 from J, leaving 12 bases between them. As DNA, the CDR3 is TGTGCCAGCCTACCACAGAACGGCTACACCTTC. It yields the protein CASLPQNGYTF.

This clone was detected a few times. The chain joins TRBV19 to TRBJ2-2; a weak D match, TRBD2 (6 bases). With 6 bases removed from V and 10 bases from J, the gap between germline ends came to 15 bases. Germline V lookup: CDR1 LNHDA, CDR2 SQIVND (reference sequence). There are 13 residues in the CDR3. CDR3 region: CASSWGVYAELFF. The DNA for the CDR3 is TGTGCCAGTAGCTGGGGGGTCTATGCGGAGCTGTTTTTT. The entire variable domain, with the rest obtained from reference TRBV19 and TRBJ2-2, is as follows: DGGITQSPKYLFRKEGQNVTLSCEQNLNHDAMYWYRQDPGQGLRLIYYSQIVNDFQKGDIAEGYSVSREKKESFPLTVTSAQKNPTAFYLCASSWGVYAELFFGEGSRLTVL.

This chain connects TRBV15 to TRBJ2-7; 10 nucleotides agree with TRBD1. CDR1 and CDR2 (germline): LNHNV, YYDKDF (reference sequence). This CDR3 is 15 amino acids long. The V gene end was trimmed by 1 base and the J gene end by 4 bases; junction bases not matched to a gene: 4. Written as DNA, the CDR3 is TGTGCCACCAGCAGAGGAGGGACAGGGGAATACGAGCAGTACTTC. This gives the protein CATSRGGTGEYEQYF.

A word on this clone: At one of its ends the junction is not consistent with the germline gene, which may arise from a read error. The V gene is TRBV7-7, the J gene TRBJ2-1; D may be TRBD2 (6 bases). This CDR3 comprises 17 residues. Germline V CDR1 and CDR2: SSHAT, FNYEAQ (reference sequence). For the CDR3, the DNA is TGTGCTAGCAGCCCCCGCGGGACGGCGAGCTCCTACAATGAGCAGTTCTTC. It yields the protein CASSPRGTASSYNEQFF.

This clone was observed a single time. The chain joins TRBV5-1 to TRBJ2-1; 10 bases fit TRBD2. Germline values: CDR1 SGHRS, CDR2 YFSETQ. The CDR3 is 15 amino acids. The ends lost 4 bases at V and 6 bases at J; junction bases unmatched: 7. This CDR3 reads CASSPLAGEINEQFF. CDR3 DNA sequence: TGCGCCAGCAGCCCCCTAGCGGGAGAAATCAATGAGCAGTTCTTC. The full variable domain, with the rest looked up from reference TRBV5-1 and TRBJ2-1, is KAGVTQTPRYLIKTRGQQVTLSCSPISGHRSVSWYQQTPGQGLQFLFEYFSETQRNKGNFPGRFSGRQFSNSRSEMNVSTLELGDSALYLCASSPLAGEINEQFFGPGTRLTVL.

J is TRBJ1-2 and V is TRBV28, with TRBD1 as a possible D gene (5 bases). Germline V CDR1 and CDR2: MDHEN, SYDVKM. Trimming removed 5 bases from V and 6 bases from J, with 13 bases in between. The CDR3 spans 13 residues. The CDR3 loop reads CASSHSRVNGYTF. The CDR3 DNA follows: TGTGCCAGCAGTCATTCCAGGGTAAATGGCTACACCTTC.

The chain is built from TRBV5-4 and TRBJ2-7; 12 nucleotides match TRBD2. Trimming at V came to 3 bases and at J to 3 bases, leaving 7 bases not matched to a gene. CDR3 length: 16 residues. The germline V gene encodes CDR1 SGHNT and CDR2 YYREEE (reference sequence). CDR3 DNA: TGTGCCAGCAGCTCGTTACGACTAGCGGGGGACTACGAGCAGTACTTC. Protein product: CASSSLRLAGDYEQYF.

In its sample, this clone was seen a few times. The chain recombines TRBV9 with TRBJ2-1, with a possible D match to TRBD2 (5 bases). The CDR3 is 14 residues long. Germline V gene sequence: CDR1 SGDLS, CDR2 YYNGEE. With 0 bases removed from V and 4 bases from J, the gap between germline ends came to 8 bases. The CDR3 loop is CASSVAGTYNEQFF. The CDR3 DNA is TGTGCCAGCAGCGTAGCGGGAACTTACAATGAGCAGTTCTTC.

V is TRBV10-1 and J is TRBJ2-7; D perhaps matches TRBD2 (5 bases). Looked up from germline, CDR1 is WNHNN and CDR2 is SYGVQD (reference sequence). The CDR3 is 13 amino acids. Trimming pared 5 bases from V and 6 bases from J, leaving 14 bases between. CDR3 nucleotides: TGCGCCAGCAGTCGGGATACTTCTGGCGAGCAGTACTTC. Its translation: CASSRDTSGEQYF.

The gene calls are TRBV10-3 and TRBJ2-3; 11 nucleotides line up with TRBD2. The CDR3 consists of 22 residues. From germline, CDR1 is ENHRY and CDR2 SYGVKD. Losses at the gene ends were 8 bases for V and 1 base for J; bases not matched to a gene: 26. The DNA for the CDR3 is TGTGCCATCGGGGGATCTCGTATCTCAAACGGAACTAGCGGGGGCCGCACAGATACGCAGTATTTT. Encoded protein: CAIGGSRISNGTSGGRTDTQYF.

CDR3 amino acids: CASRQQRRSSYNEQFF. CDR3 nucleotides: TGTGCCAGCAGGCAACAGCGGAGGAGCTCCTACAATGAGCAGTTCTTC. This chain connects TRBV6-6 to TRBJ2-1; tentative D call: TRBD2 (5 bases). V gave up 6 bases and J gave up 0 bases, with 15 bases separating them. The CDR3 has 16 residues. Germline V CDR1 and CDR2: MNHNY, SVGAGI (reference sequence).

The chain carries TRBV6-1 and TRBJ2-1, with 7 positions matching TRBD2. V gave up 2 bases and J gave up 2 bases; unmatched junction bases: 3. From germline, CDR1 is MNHNS and CDR2 SASEGT. This CDR3 has 15 residues. The CDR3 is CASSESGGAYNEQFF. CDR3 coding DNA: TGTGCCAGCAGTGAATCGGGGGGTGCCTACAATGAGCAGTTCTTC.

CDR3 protein: CASSPSGLSYNEQFF. The CDR3 bases are TGTGCCAGCAGCCCTAGCGGGTTGTCCTACAATGAGCAGTTCTTC. The V gene is TRBV9, the J gene TRBJ2-1; 8 nucleotides line up with TRBD2. This CDR3 is built from 15 residues. V shed 4 bases and J 1 base; nucleotides not matched to a gene: 4. CDR1 and CDR2 (germline): SGDLS, YYNGEE.